The 12 T cell receptor beta chains in this list originate from one sample, sequenced in a study of blood T cell repertoires in COVID-19. Assay used: immunoSEQ multiplex PCR; TCRdb lists only in-frame clones, some missing. The table lists about 230,000 clones, more than 70% of them singletons. The sample was peripheral blood. The origin of the receptors is a man older than 75 with acute or convalescent COVID-19.

This rearrangement joins TRBV18 to TRBJ2-2; D is possibly TRBD1 (5 bases). Germline CDR1 KGHSH, CDR2 LQKENI. With 2 bases removed from V and 0 bases from J, the gap between germline ends came to 13 bases. CDR3 size: 17 residues. The CDR3 region has the DNA TGTGCCAGCTCACCAAGTCGCAGGGCCTCGAACACCGGGGAGCTGTTTTTT. Translated, it gives CASSPSRRASNTGELFF. The whole variable domain, filled in from reference TRBV18 and TRBJ2-2, reads NAGVMQNPRHLVRRRGQEARLRCSPMKGHSHVYWYRQLPEEGLKFMVYLQKENIIDESGMPKERFSAEFPKEGPSILRIQQVVRGDSAAYFCASSPSRRASNTGELFFGEGSRLTVL.

This chain uses TRBV5-4 with TRBJ2-7; the match to TRBD2 covers 9 bases. CDR1 is SGHNT, CDR2 YYREEE, per germline (reference sequence). CDR3 length: 15 residues. V was clipped by 4 bases and J by 0 bases; unmatched bases: 5. CDR3 amino acids: CASSPGTSLSYEQYF. The DNA for the CDR3 is TGTGCCAGCAGCCCCGGGACTAGCCTCTCCTACGAGCAGTACTTC. The full variable domain, rest sourced from reference TRBV5-4 and TRBJ2-7, is ETGVTQSPTHLIKTRGQQVTLRCSSQSGHNTVSWYQQALGQGPQFIFQYYREEENGRGNFPPRFSGLQFPNYSSELNVNALELDDSALYLCASSPGTSLSYEQYFGPGTRLTVT.

A word on this clone: This same CDR3 is encoded by further DNA sequences in the sample. The chain employs TRBV29-1 and TRBJ2-7, with 9 bases identical to TRBD1. CDR3 length equals 12 residues. The V and J ends lost 4 bases and 2 bases, in that order; junction bases with no gene match: 0. CDR1 is SQVTM, CDR2 ANQGSEA, per germline. CDR3 nucleotides: TGCAGCGTTGGACAGGGGGCCTACGAGCAGTACTTC. Amino acids: CSVGQGAYEQYF.

The V call is TRBV24-1, the J call TRBJ2-3; 15 bases are a match to TRBD2. The CDR3 runs 18 residues. Trimming took 0 bases from V and 4 from J; bases not matched to a gene: 4. Germline CDR1 is KGHDR and CDR2 is SFDVKD. The CDR3 nucleotides read TGTGCCACCAGTGATTTGAAGGGACTAGCGGGAGGTTCAGATACGCAGTATTTT. Its translation is CATSDLKGLAGGSDTQYF.

This clone was counted between two and nine times. The chain has TRBV5-1 and TRBJ1-2, with D possibly matching TRBD1 (5 bases). Germline CDR1 SGHRS, CDR2 YFSETQ. The CDR3 is 15 amino acids. With 4 bases removed from V and 0 bases from J, the gap between germline ends came to 13 bases. The CDR3 bases are TGCGCCAGCAGCCTAGGAGGGACTGCTAACTATGGCTACACCTTC. It yields the protein CASSLGGTANYGYTF.

The chain combines TRBV3-1 (or the pseudogene TRBV3-2) with TRBJ1-6, with 8 bases that match TRBD1. This CDR3 region has 15 residues. CDR1 LGHDT and CDR2 YNNKEL come from the germline V gene (reference sequence). Losses at the gene ends were 4 bases for V and 9 bases for J; bases not matched to a gene: 8. The CDR3: CASSRKTGETSPLHF. In DNA form, the CDR3 reads TGTGCCAGCAGCCGAAAGACAGGGGAAACTTCACCCCTCCACTTT.

The rearrangement links TRBV5-1 to TRBJ2-7; possibly TRBD1 for D (6 bases). CDR3 length equals 16 residues. Germline V gene lookup returns CDR1 SGHRS and CDR2 YFSETQ. V was clipped by 4 bases and J by 1 base, with 18 bases between them. This chain's CDR3 is CASSGPGAGLSYEQYF. The DNA for the CDR3 is TGCGCCAGCAGCGGCCCAGGGGCAGGCCTTTCCTACGAGCAGTACTTC.

The chain combines TRBV5-1 with TRBJ2-7; 7 nucleotides line up with TRBD1. V shed 4 bases and J 6 bases; nucleotides not matched to a gene: 10. The CDR3 consists of 14 residues. From germline, CDR1 is SGHRS and CDR2 YFSETQ. The CDR3 region has the DNA TGCGCCAGCAGCATACGACAGGGTTCGAGCGAGCAGTACTTC. Encoded protein: CASSIRQGSSEQYF.

J is TRBJ2-1 and V is TRBV2; 12 bases line up with TRBD1. Germline lookup yields CDR1 SNHLY and CDR2 FYNNEI. V was clipped by 5 bases and J by 0 bases; unmatched bases: 11. This CDR3 is built from 19 residues. The CDR3 coding sequence is TGTGCCAGCAGTTACCGGGACAGGGGGCTCAAAAGCTCCTACAATGAGCAGTTCTTC. It specifies CASSYRDRGLKSSYNEQFF.

The chain employs TRBV2 and TRBJ1-5; the D gene is possibly TRBD1 (5 bases). Trimming removed 7 bases at V and 5 bases at J, with 18 bases between. Germline CDR1 is SNHLY and CDR2 is FYNNEI. The CDR3 contains 15 residues. The CDR3 DNA is TGTGCCAGCACTCAGGGACCTTGGGGGGATCAGCCCCAGCATTTT. Amino acid sequence: CASTQGPWGDQPQHF.

The CDR3 bases are TGCGCCAGCAGCCAAGAGGCGGGACTCTTGGGAGAGACCCAGTACTTC. The encoded protein is CASSQEAGLLGETQYF. The genes are TRBV4-1 and TRBJ2-5; tentatively, D is TRBD2 (6 bases). Trimming stripped 0 bases from V and 4 bases from J, with 15 bases between. The germline CDR1 and CDR2 sequences are MGHRA and YSYEKL. This CDR3 is 16 amino acids long.

The gene calls are TRBV10-1 and TRBJ1-4; TRBD1 agrees at 11 bases. V was pared by 8 bases and J by 3 bases, with 2 bases of the junction left unmatched. CDR3 length: 14 residues. Germline values: CDR1 WNHNN, CDR2 SYGVQD (reference sequence). Written as DNA, the CDR3 is TGCGCCAGCGGGGGACAGGGGGCTAATGAAAAACTGTTTTTT. Residues: CASGGQGANEKLFF.